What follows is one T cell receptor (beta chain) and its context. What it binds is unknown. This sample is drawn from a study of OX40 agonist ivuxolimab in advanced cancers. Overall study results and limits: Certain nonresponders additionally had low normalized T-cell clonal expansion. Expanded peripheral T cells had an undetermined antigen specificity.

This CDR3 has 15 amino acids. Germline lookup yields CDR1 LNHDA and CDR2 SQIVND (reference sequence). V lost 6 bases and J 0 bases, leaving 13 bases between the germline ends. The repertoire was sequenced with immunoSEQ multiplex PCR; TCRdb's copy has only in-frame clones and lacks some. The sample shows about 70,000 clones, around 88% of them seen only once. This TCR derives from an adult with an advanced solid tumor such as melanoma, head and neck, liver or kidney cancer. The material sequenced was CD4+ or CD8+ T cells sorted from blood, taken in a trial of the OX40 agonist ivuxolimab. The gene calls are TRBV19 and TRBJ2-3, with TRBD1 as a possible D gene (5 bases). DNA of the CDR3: TGTGCCAGTAGACGACGGCAGGGTAGCACAGATACGCAGTATTTT. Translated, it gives CASRRRQGSTDTQYF. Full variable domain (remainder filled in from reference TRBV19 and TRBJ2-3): DGGITQSPKYLFRKEGQNVTLSCEQNLNHDAMYWYRQDPGQGLRLIYYSQIVNDFQKGDIAEGYSVSREKKESFPLTVTSAQKNPTAFYLCASRRRQGSTDTQYFGPGTRLTVL.